This T cell receptor (beta chain) emerged from a study of Ad26.COV2.S vaccination and SARS-CoV-2 variants. Treatment indicated: 15 to 20 received Ad26.COV2.S at low or high dose, single or two shots; a few received placebo; per-sample allocation not given. Specimens were obtained on day 63 following the first vaccine or placebo injection. Measured with immunoSEQ multiplex PCR; TCRdb has only the in-frame clones, and not every one. In the table there are 450,000 to 550,000 clones, about 88% of which are singletons. Overall study findings and caveats: Across vaccine and placebo recipients, the breadth of non-spike TCRs was similar.

Trimming took 1 base from V and 9 from J; bases not matched to a gene: 4. The CDR3 extends over 15 amino acids. Germline-derived CDR1 and CDR2 are SGHNT and YENEEA. As to this clone: Antigen specificity is unknown.

Sequenced material: peripheral blood, taken in a trial of Ad26.COV2.S vaccine versus placebo. The chain combines TRBV11-3 with TRBJ2-2; 11 nucleotides align to TRBD2. This clonotype originated in a person between 18 and 60 years old who received the Ad26.COV2.S COVID-19 vaccine or a placebo. CDR3 in amino acids: CASSLGTSGSRELFF. CDR3 DNA: TGTGCCAGCAGCTTAGGGACTAGCGGGTCCAGGGAGCTGTTTTTT.